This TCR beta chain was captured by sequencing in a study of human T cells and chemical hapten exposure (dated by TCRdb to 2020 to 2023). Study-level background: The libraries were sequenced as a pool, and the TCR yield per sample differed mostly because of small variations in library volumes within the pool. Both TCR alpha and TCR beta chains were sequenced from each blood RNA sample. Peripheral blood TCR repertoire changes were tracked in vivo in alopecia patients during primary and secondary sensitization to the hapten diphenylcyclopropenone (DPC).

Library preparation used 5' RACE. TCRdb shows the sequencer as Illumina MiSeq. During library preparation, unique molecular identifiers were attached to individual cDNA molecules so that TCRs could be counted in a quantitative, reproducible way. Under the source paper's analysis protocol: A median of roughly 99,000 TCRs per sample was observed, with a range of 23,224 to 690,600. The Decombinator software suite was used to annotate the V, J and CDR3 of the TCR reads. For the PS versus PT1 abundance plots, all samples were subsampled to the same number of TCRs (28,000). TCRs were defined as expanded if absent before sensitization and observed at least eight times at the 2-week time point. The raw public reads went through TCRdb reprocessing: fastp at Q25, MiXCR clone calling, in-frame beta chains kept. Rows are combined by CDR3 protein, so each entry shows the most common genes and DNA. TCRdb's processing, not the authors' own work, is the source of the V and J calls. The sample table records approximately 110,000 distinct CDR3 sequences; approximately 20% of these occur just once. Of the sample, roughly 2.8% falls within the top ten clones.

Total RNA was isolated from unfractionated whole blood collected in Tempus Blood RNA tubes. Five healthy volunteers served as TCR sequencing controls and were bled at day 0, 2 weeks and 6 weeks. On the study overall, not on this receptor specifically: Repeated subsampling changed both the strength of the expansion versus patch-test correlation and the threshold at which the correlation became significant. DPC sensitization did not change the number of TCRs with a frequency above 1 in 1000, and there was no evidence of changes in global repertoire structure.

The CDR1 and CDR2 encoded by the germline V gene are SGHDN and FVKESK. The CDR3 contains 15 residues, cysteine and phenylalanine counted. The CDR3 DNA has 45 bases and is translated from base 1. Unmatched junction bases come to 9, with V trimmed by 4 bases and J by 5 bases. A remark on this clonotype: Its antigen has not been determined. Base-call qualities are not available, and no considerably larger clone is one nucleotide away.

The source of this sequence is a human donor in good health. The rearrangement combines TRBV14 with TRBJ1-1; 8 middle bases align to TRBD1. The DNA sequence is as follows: TGTGCCAGCAGCCGGTCAGGGGGCGTAATAACTGAAGCTTTCTTT. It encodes CASSRSGGVITEAFF.